A single sample gave rise to the 22 T cell receptor beta chains below, sequenced in a study of cytomegalovirus exposure and HLA in healthy donors. The PCR made use of 60 Vbeta and 13 Jbeta primers. Clones were read by immunoSEQ multiplex PCR, and TCRdb kept only the in-frame ones, dropping some. The sample gives 90,000 to 100,000 clones, roughly 71% of which show up once; more than 2.5% is in the top ten. Sequences were obtained from PBMCs. These receptor sequences come from a man in his fifties or sixties in good health and CMV-seronegative.

This clone occurred a few times. The V call is TRBV5-1, the J call TRBJ1-2; D is unresolved. The length of the CDR3 is 14 residues. The germline V gene encodes CDR1 SGHRS and CDR2 YFSETQ. V was trimmed by 2 bases and J by 0 bases, leaving 8 bases between them. DNA for the CDR3: TGCGCCAGCAGCTTTGAGACACCTAACTATGGCTACACCTTC. It is translated as CASSFETPNYGYTF. The full variable domain, in which reference TRBV5-1 and TRBJ1-2 provide the parts outside the CDR3, is KAGVTQTPRYLIKTRGQQVTLSCSPISGHRSVSWYQQTPGQGLQFLFEYFSETQRNKGNFPGRFSGRQFSNSRSEMNVSTLELGDSALYLCASSFETPNYGYTFGSGTRLTVV.

The rearrangement joins TRBV10-3 to TRBJ1-2; a possible D gene is TRBD1 (6 bases). The CDR3 totals 15 residues. Germline V gene sequence: CDR1 ENHRY, CDR2 SYGVKD. Trimming took off 3 bases at V and 3 bases at J, with 14 bases between the two ends. The CDR3 is CAISDALRGDYGYTF. CDR3 sequence (DNA): TGTGCCATCAGTGATGCCCTCAGGGGCGACTATGGCTACACCTTC.

This clone turned up a few times. CDR3 region: CATSRGMGGTQYF. The CDR3 DNA sequence: TGTGCCACCAGCAGAGGGATGGGAGGGACCCAGTACTTC. This chain joins TRBV15 and TRBJ2-5; possibly TRBD2 for D (6 bases). CDR1 is LNHNV and CDR2 is YYDKDF in the germline V gene (reference sequence). The V and J ends lost 1 base and 7 bases respectively, with 10 bases between them. CDR3 length: 13 residues.

This clone has only one observation. The chain is built from TRBV7-3 and TRBJ2-3, with 8 bases identical to TRBD2. Germline values: CDR1 SGHTA, CDR2 FQGTGA. The J segment lost 0 bases and the V segment lost 2 bases, leaving 4 bases of the junction unmatched. CDR3 length equals 16 residues. CDR3 in DNA: TGTGCCAGCAGCTTATATGGCGGGGGGAGCACAGATACGCAGTATTTT. Its protein is CASSLYGGGSTDTQYF.

This clone was observed once. V gene TRBV7-8 combines with J gene TRBJ1-5; D gene uncertain. In germline, CDR1 is SGHVS, CDR2 FQNEAQ. V dropped 3 bases and J dropped 2 bases, with 5 bases sitting between them. The CDR3 length is 13 residues. CDR3 protein: CASSFTGNQPQHF. In DNA, the CDR3 is TGTGCCAGCAGCTTCACGGGCAATCAGCCCCAGCATTTT.

V and J are TRBV27 and TRBJ2-7, with TRBD2 matching 12 bases. This CDR3 spans 15 amino acids. V shed 6 bases and J 4 bases; nucleotides not matched to a gene: 7. Per the germline V gene, CDR1 is MNHEY and CDR2 is SMNVEV (reference sequence). The DNA for the CDR3 is TGTGCCAGCAGCATCCTAGCGGGGGGGCTGTACGAGCAGTACTTC. Translating it yields CASSILAGGLYEQYF.

The CDR3 reads CASSSTYRGRGNTIYF. Written as DNA, the CDR3 is TGTGCCAGCAGCTCCACCTACAGGGGCCGGGGAAACACCATATATTTT. The genes are TRBV7-9 and TRBJ1-3; 7 bases align to TRBD1. Trimming removed 4 bases from V and 4 bases from J; junction bases left unmatched: 10. CDR3 length: 16 amino acids. The germline V gene encodes CDR1 SEHNR and CDR2 FQNEAQ (reference sequence).

This chain uses TRBV9 with TRBJ1-1; D call uncertain. The V end was cut by 3 bases, the J end by 3 bases, with 9 bases between. The CDR3 contains 13 residues. Germline CDR1 SGDLS, CDR2 YYNGEE. CDR3 protein: CASSAAVHTEAFF. The DNA of the CDR3 is TGTGCCAGCAGCGCCGCAGTGCACACTGAAGCTTTCTTT.

This clone showed up just once. This sequence joins TRBV2 and TRBJ1-1; D may be TRBD1 (5 bases). The V gene's germline CDR1 is SNHLY and CDR2 FYNNEI. V was pared by 4 bases and J by 1 base, with 7 bases between. The CDR3 covers 13 residues. CDR3 loop: CASSAQGNTEAFF. The CDR3 DNA is TGTGCCAGCAGTGCGCAGGGGAACACTGAAGCTTTCTTT.

The chain uses TRBV7-3 and TRBJ2-3; tentative D call: TRBD2 (6 bases). The CDR3 spans 12 residues. CDR1 and CDR2 (germline): SGHTA, FQGTGA. With 5 bases removed from V and 3 bases from J, the gap between germline ends came to 6 bases. CDR3 region: CASSGGTDTQYF. For the CDR3, the DNA is TGTGCCAGCAGCGGGGGGACAGATACGCAGTATTTT.

This clone was detected a few times. The chain carries TRBV30 and TRBJ1-1; D remains ambiguous. The V end was cut by 5 bases, the J end by 3 bases, with 13 bases between. Germline lookup yields CDR1 GTSNPN and CDR2 SVGIG (reference sequence). The CDR3 spans 13 residues. The CDR3 here is CAWCLRSDTEAFF. DNA for the CDR3: TGTGCCTGGTGCCTGAGGTCGGACACTGAAGCTTTCTTT.

As concerns this clone: The junction differs from germline at one of its ends, possibly a read error. The chain joins TRBV7-7 to TRBJ2-5, with 16 bases fitting TRBD2. Germline assignment: CDR1 SSHAT and CDR2 FNYEAQ (reference sequence). This CDR3 is built from 16 residues. CDR3 sequence (DNA): TGTGCTAGCAGCCCCGGGACTAGCGGGGGGGCGGAGACCCAGTACTTC. This gives the protein CASSPGTSGGAETQYF.

The V call is TRBV7-2, the J call TRBJ1-4, with TRBD1 matching over 9 bases. V dropped 0 bases and J dropped 5; count of bases not matched to a gene: 4. The CDR3 totals 16 residues. Germline lookup yields CDR1 SGHTA and CDR2 FQGNSA. DNA for the CDR3: TGTGCCAGCAGCTTAGCGGGGGGGACAGGGAATGAAAAACTGTTTTTT. Translation: CASSLAGGTGNEKLFF.

The chain combines TRBV5-1 with TRBJ1-4; perhaps TRBD1 as D (5 bases). The V gene lost 1 base and the J gene lost 7 bases, with 11 bases spanning the gap. CDR1 is SGHRS, CDR2 YFSETQ, per germline. The CDR3 spans 14 residues. The CDR3 loop is CASSLSGFGEKLFF. The CDR3 coding sequence is TGCGCCAGCAGCTTGTCAGGGTTTGGTGAAAAACTGTTTTTT.

The chain has TRBV6-1 and TRBJ1-2, with 7 bases that match TRBD1. This CDR3 has 14 residues. Germline V gene data show CDR1 as MNHNS and CDR2 as SASEGT. The V gene end was trimmed by 7 bases and the J gene end by 8 bases; junction bases not matched to a gene: 13. CDR3 in amino acids: CASTRTGTTGGYTF. CDR3 in DNA: TGTGCCAGCACACGGACAGGTACCACCGGGGGCTACACCTTC.

This clone was seen a few times. The CDR3 coding sequence is TGTGCCATTTGGACTGAAGGCACCGGGGAGCTGTTTTTT. Its protein is CAIWTEGTGELFF. The genes are TRBV10-3 and TRBJ2-2, with D possibly being TRBD2 (5 bases). Germline CDR1 is ENHRY and CDR2 is SYGVKD. V was pared by 9 bases and J by 4 bases, with 12 bases between. This CDR3 is built from 13 residues.

There are a few counts of this clone. This chain uses TRBV10-3 with TRBJ2-3; D may be TRBD1 (6 bases). Germline V gives CDR1 ENHRY, CDR2 SYGVKD. V was clipped by 8 bases and J by 2 bases, with 14 bases between them. The CDR3 has 14 residues. CDR3 DNA: TGTGCCATCGGGAGAGGGGGATTCACAGATACGCAGTATTTT. Amino acids: CAIGRGGFTDTQYF.

The J gene is TRBJ1-1, the V gene TRBV30; D unclear. The germline V and J ends were trimmed by 0 bases and 0 bases, with 8 bases remaining between them. Germline lookup yields CDR1 GTSNPN and CDR2 SVGIG (reference sequence). The CDR3 is 14 amino acids. In DNA form, the CDR3 reads TGTGCCTGGAGTGTGGGAGGGATGAACACTGAAGCTTTCTTT. It is translated as CAWSVGGMNTEAFF.

The CDR3 spells CASSRGQVGTGELFF. In nucleotides, the CDR3 is TGTGCCAGCAGTCGGGGACAAGTTGGCACCGGGGAGCTGTTTTTT. V usage is TRBV7-9 and J usage is TRBJ2-2, with a possible D match to TRBD1 (6 bases). The CDR3 has 15 residues. The V gene's germline CDR1 is SEHNR and CDR2 FQNEAQ (reference sequence). Trimming stripped 6 bases from V and 4 bases from J, with 15 bases between.

By share, this clone ranks as medium-sized (0.01 to 0.1%). The chain links TRBV6-1 to TRBJ2-1, with 11 positions matching TRBD1. V gave up 4 bases and J gave up 8 bases; unmatched junction bases: 7. This CDR3 has 15 amino acids. Germline assignment: CDR1 MNHNS and CDR2 SASEGT. Here the CDR3 reads CASSGGTGGVDEQFF. The CDR3 DNA reads TGTGCCAGCAGTGGCGGGACAGGGGGAGTCGATGAGCAGTTCTTC.

This chain connects TRBV30 to TRBJ1-5, with a possible D match to TRBD1 (6 bases). The length of the CDR3 is 13 residues. The V end lost 4 bases, the J end lost 7 bases, and 14 bases lay between the germline ends. Germline CDR1 reads GTSNPN; CDR2 reads SVGIG (reference sequence). The CDR3 here is CAWTKQGTQPQHF. In DNA form, the CDR3 reads TGTGCCTGGACAAAACAGGGTACGCAGCCCCAGCATTTT. Looking up the rest from reference TRBV30 and TRBJ1-5 gives the full variable domain: SQTIHQWPATLVQPVGSPLSLECTVEGTSNPNLYWYRQAAGRGLQLLFYSVGIGQISSEVPQNLSASRPQDRQFILSSKKLLLSDSGFYLCAWTKQGTQPQHFGDGTRLSIL.

This chain joins TRBV7-9 and TRBJ1-4; 7 bases fit TRBD1. J gave up 7 bases and V 3 bases, and 5 bases lay outside the gene matches. CDR3 length: 14 amino acids. Germline V gene data show CDR1 as SEHNR and CDR2 as FQNEAQ (reference sequence). The CDR3: CASSFGGGLEKLFF. CDR3 DNA: TGTGCCAGCAGCTTCGGAGGGGGCCTTGAAAAACTGTTTTTT.